The source of this T cell receptor (beta chain) is a study of blood T cell repertoires in COVID-19. Study-level information: COVID-19 samples, acute and convalescent, were from the United States, Italy and Spain. From T cells, B-cell-depleted T cells, or PBMCs came the material, which was cDNA or gDNA.

Original processing notes: Nucleated cell counts were estimated from reference gene primer amplification. TCRdb's table, derived via immunoSEQ multiplex PCR, lists solely in-frame clones and lacks some. The D gene and trimming were derived from the DNA, and the V and J assignments and clone size from that table. Among under 70,000 clones, over 80% were seen once, and the ten largest hold roughly 7%. Sequenced sample: peripheral blood. The receptor was derived from a woman aged 55-75 years with active or convalescent COVID-19.

This CDR3 reads CASSPLLPGLYNEQFF. The CDR3 DNA follows: TGTGCCAGCTCACCACTTCTCCCCGGACTGTACAATGAGCAGTTCTTC. The rearrangement uses TRBV18 and TRBJ2-1; tentatively, D is TRBD2 (5 bases). V was cut by 1 base and J by 4 bases, with 14 bases left in between. Germline V gene lookup returns CDR1 KGHSH and CDR2 LQKENI. The CDR3 length is 16 residues.